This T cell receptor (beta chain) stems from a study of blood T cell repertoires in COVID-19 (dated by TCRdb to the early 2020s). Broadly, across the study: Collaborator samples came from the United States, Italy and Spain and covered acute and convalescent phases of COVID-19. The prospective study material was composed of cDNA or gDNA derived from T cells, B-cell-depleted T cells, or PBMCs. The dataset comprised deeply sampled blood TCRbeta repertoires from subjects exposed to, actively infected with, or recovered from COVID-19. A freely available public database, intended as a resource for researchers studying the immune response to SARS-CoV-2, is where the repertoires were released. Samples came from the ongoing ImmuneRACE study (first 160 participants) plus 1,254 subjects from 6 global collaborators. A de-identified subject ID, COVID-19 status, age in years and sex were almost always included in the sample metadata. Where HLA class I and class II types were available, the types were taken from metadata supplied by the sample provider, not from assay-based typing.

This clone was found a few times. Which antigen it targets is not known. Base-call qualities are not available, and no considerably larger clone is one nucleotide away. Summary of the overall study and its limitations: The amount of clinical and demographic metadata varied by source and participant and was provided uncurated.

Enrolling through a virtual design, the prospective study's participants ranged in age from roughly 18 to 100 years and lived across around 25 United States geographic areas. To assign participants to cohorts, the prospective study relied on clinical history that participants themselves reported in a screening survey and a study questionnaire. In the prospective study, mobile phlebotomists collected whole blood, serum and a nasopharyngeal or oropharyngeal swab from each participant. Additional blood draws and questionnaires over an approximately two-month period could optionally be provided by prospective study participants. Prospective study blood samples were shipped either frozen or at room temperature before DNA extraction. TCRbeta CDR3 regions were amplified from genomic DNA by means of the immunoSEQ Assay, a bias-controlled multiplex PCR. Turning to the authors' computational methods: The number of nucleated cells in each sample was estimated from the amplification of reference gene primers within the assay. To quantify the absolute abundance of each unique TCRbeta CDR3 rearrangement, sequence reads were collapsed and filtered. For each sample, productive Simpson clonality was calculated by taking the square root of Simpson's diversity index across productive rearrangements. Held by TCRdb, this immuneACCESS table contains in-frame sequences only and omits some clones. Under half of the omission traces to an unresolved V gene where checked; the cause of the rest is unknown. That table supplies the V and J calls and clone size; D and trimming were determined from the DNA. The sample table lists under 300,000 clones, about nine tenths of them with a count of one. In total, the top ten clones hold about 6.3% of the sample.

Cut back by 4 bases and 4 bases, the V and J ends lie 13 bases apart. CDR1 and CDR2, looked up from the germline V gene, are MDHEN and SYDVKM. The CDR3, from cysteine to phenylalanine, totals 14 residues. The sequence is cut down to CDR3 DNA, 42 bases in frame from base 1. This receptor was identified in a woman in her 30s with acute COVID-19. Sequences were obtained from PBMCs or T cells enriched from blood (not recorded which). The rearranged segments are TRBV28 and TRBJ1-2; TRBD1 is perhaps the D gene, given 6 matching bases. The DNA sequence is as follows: TGTGCCAGCAGTTCAGGGGAAGCTGGCTATGGCTACACCTTC. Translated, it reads CASSSGEAGYGYTF.